The following is a T cell receptor (beta chain) sequence with its context. The source of the sample is a study of blood T cell repertoires in COVID-19. Participant ages covered roughly 18 to 89 years across about two dozen US areas. Cohort placement rested on clinical history that participants reported themselves. V lost 5 bases and J 5 bases, leaving 9 bases between the germline ends. CDR3 size: 12 residues. Germline V gene lookup returns CDR1 MDHEN and CDR2 SYDVKM. As originally analysed: Cell counts per sample came from amplifying reference gene primers. Data came from immunoSEQ multiplex PCR; TCRdb stores just in-frame clones and leaves some out. V and J calls plus clone size are reproduced from that table; the DNA served to infer D and trimming. The data contain a few hundred thousand clones, approximately 89% of them singletons.

The clonotype comes from a woman in her 30s who had recovered from COVID-19. This chain uses TRBV28 with TRBJ1-1; D is uncertain. The sequencing sample was made of PBMCs or T cells enriched from blood (not recorded which). CDR3 loop: CASSLPVTEAFF. The CDR3 nucleotides are TGTGCCAGCAGTCTACCCGTGACTGAAGCTTTCTTT.